The rows below give T cell receptor beta chains drawn from one sample of a study of T cells expressing NK-cell markers. Reprocessing the 5' RACE reads, TCRdb reports a single entry for every CDR3 protein and omits DNA. The sample totals a few hundred thousand distinct CDR3 sequences. The specimen was blood T cells: a sorted CD56 or NKG2C T cell subset, CD4+ or CD8+ T cells, or bulk PBMC T cells (not recorded which). These receptors originate from a man younger than 35 in good health. The CDR3 runs from the conserved cysteine through the conserved F or W.

v_call: TRBV12-3/TRBV12-4; j_call: TRBJ2-4; cdr3_aa: CASSLRDRVVIAKNIQYF
v_call: TRBV29-1; j_call: TRBJ2-1; cdr3_aa: CSVVSGGSSYNEQFF
v_call: TRBV11-2; j_call: TRBJ2-7; cdr3_aa: CASSLWVAGAPILSYEQYF
v_call: TRBV28; j_call: TRBJ2-3; cdr3_aa: CASSLAARGTDTQYF
v_call: TRBV5-1; j_call: TRBJ1-5; cdr3_aa: CASSGRTGYSNQPQHF
v_call: TRBV24-1; j_call: TRBJ2-7; cdr3_aa: CATSAPNTDGNEQYF
v_call: TRBV5-5; j_call: TRBJ1-1; cdr3_aa: CASSFQDSNTEAFF
v_call: TRBV21-1; j_call: TRBJ2-7; cdr3_aa: CASSKEAGEVPEQYF
v_call: TRBV11-3; j_call: TRBJ2-3; cdr3_aa: CASTGTIRGTDTQYF
v_call: TRBV5-1; j_call: TRBJ2-2; cdr3_aa: CASSLEGLGELFF
v_call: TRBV18; j_call: TRBJ1-1; cdr3_aa: CASSPPIGSLNTEAFF